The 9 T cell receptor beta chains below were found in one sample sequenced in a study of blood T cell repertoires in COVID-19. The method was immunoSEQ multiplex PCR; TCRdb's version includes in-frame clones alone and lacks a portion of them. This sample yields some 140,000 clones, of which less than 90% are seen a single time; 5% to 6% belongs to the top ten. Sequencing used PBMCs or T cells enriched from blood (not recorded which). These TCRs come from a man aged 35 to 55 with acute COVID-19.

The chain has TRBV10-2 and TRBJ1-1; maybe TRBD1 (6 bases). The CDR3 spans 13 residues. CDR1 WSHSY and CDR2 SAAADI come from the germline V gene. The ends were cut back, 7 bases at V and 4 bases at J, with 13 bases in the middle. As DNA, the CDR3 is TGCGCCAGCACTTCCACAGGGTTCACTGAAGCTTTCTTT. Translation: CASTSTGFTEAFF.

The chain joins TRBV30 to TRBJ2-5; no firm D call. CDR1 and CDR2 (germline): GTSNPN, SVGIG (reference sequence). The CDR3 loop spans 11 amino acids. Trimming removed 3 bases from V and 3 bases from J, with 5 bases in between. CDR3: CAWSYKETQYF. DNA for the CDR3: TGTGCCTGGAGCTATAAAGAGACCCAGTACTTC.

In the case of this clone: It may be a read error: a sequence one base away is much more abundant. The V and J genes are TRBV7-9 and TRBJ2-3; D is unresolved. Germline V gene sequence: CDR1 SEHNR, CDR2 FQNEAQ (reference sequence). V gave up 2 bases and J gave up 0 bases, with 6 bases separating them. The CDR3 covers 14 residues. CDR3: CASSLYGSTDTQYF. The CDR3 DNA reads TGTGCCAGCAGCTTATACGGGAGCACAGATACGCAGTATTTT.

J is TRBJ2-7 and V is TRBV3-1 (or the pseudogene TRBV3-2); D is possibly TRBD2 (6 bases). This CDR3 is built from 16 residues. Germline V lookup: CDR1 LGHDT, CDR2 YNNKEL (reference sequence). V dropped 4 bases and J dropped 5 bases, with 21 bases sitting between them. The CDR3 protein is CASSPGLHGQGNEQYF. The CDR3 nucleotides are TGTGCCAGCAGCCCGGGACTCCACGGACAAGGGAACGAGCAGTACTTC.

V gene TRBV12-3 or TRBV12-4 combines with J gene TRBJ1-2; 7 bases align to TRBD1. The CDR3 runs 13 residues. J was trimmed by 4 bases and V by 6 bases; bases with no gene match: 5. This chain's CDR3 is CASSLTGIYGYTF. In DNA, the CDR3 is TGTGCCAGCAGCTTGACAGGGATCTATGGCTACACCTTC.

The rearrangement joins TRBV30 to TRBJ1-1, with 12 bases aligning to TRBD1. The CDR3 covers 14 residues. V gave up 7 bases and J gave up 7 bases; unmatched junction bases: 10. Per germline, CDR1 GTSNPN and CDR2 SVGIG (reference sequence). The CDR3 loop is CASLGTGGLGEAFF. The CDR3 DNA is TGTGCCTCCCTCGGGACAGGGGGCCTGGGTGAAGCTTTCTTT.

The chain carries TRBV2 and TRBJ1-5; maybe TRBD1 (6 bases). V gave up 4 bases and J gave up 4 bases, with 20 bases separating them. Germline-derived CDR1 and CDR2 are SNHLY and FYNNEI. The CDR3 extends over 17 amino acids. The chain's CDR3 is CASSGGQEVSRNQPQHF. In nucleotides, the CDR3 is TGTGCCAGCAGTGGGGGGCAGGAGGTGAGTAGGAATCAGCCCCAGCATTTT.

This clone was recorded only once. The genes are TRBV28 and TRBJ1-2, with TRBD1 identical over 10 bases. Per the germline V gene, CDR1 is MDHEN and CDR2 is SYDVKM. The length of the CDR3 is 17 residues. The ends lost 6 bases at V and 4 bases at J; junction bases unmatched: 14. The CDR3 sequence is CASSLSVYGQGGYGYTF. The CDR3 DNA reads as TGTGCCAGCAGCCTATCGGTTTACGGACAGGGGGGCTATGGCTACACCTTC.

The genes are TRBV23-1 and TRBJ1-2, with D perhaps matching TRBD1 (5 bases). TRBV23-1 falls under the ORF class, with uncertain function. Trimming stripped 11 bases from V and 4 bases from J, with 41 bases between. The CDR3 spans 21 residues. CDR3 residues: CARRPRGGWRTNLQLFYGYTF. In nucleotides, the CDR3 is TGCGCCCGCCGTCCCCGGGGGGGGTGGCGAACAAACCTACAATTGTTCTATGGCTACACCTTC.